These 27 T cell receptor beta chains share one sample of origin, sequenced in a study of T-cell memory formation after mild COVID-19 (dated by TCRdb to about 2021). The protocol used for the library was 5' RACE. These reads were obtained on an Illumina NovaSeq 6000. The raw public data were reprocessed by TCRdb itself: fastp quality trimming at Q25, MiXCR clonotype calling, in-frame beta chains only. Identical CDR3 protein sequences are pooled into one entry, listed with their most common genes and DNA. The sample table lists roughly 350,000 distinct CDR3 sequences, approximately 15% of them with a count of one. The ten most abundant clones make up 22% of the sample. The material sequenced was PBMCs or a T cell subset sorted from them (not recorded which). The receptors derive from a man between 18 and 35 years old who had mild COVID-19 (a few samples of this study predate the infection). The sample titles of this study are shuffled in the database, so cell type and time point are left out; the donor was told from shared clones.

This clonotype was detected only a few times. The chain employs TRBV12-3 or TRBV12-4 and TRBJ1-2; D is perhaps TRBD1 (6 bases). The CDR3 consists of 12 residues. V was cut by 5 bases and J by 4 bases, with 8 bases left in between. The CDR3 reads CASSPTGYGYTF. CDR3 coding DNA: TGTGCCAGCAGTCCGACAGGCTATGGCTACACCTTC.

This chain connects TRBV6-5 to TRBJ1-1; D possibly corresponds to TRBD1 (6 bases). Germline assignment: CDR1 MNHEY and CDR2 SVGAGI. The CDR3 has 13 amino acids. With 7 bases removed from V and 1 base from J, the gap between germline ends came to 10 bases. The CDR3, as DNA: TGTGCCAGCATTGGGGGGCAGAACACTGAAGCTTTCTTT. This codes for CASIGGQNTEAFF.

This clonotype was picked up a small number of times. V gene TRBV3-1 combines with J gene TRBJ2-3; 8 nucleotides line up with TRBD1. Germline lookup yields CDR1 LGHDT and CDR2 YNNKEL (reference sequence). This CDR3 has 17 residues. Trimming removed 4 bases from V and 6 bases from J; junction bases left unmatched: 15. CDR3 sequence (DNA): TGTGCCAGCAGCCGATCTGGGGCAGGGGGCAAGGATGATACGCAGTATTTT. Translating it yields CASSRSGAGGKDDTQYF.

This sequence joins TRBV18 and TRBJ2-2; D is perhaps TRBD2 (5 bases). CDR1 is KGHSH and CDR2 is LQKENI in the germline V gene. The CDR3 contains 15 residues. The V end was cut by 3 bases, the J end by 4 bases, with 12 bases between. CDR3 residues: CASSPNRGSTGELFF. CDR3 sequence (DNA): TGTGCCAGCTCACCGAATAGAGGGTCCACCGGGGAGCTGTTTTTT.

Only a few counts were recorded for this clonotype. The chain uses TRBV7-3 and TRBJ2-3; 10 nucleotides match TRBD1. The V segment lost 5 bases and the J segment 2 bases; nucleotides outside the gene matches: 4. Germline assignment: CDR1 SGHTA and CDR2 FQGTGA. The CDR3 covers 15 residues. The CDR3 nucleotides are TGTGCCAGCAGCCGGGACAGGGGCAACACAGATACGCAGTATTTT. This codes for CASSRDRGNTDTQYF.

This clonotype was seen more than once but under ten times. V is TRBV7-2 and J is TRBJ1-2; D gene ambiguous. The CDR3 is made up of 11 amino acids. Germline CDR1 is SGHTA and CDR2 is FQGNSA. V gave up 5 bases and J gave up 8 bases, with 9 bases separating them. The CDR3 loop is CASSPTSGYTF. The CDR3 nucleotides read TGTGCCAGCAGCCCAACGTCAGGCTACACCTTC.

This clonotype occurred a few times. The chain uses TRBV6-2 or TRBV6-3 and TRBJ2-7; TRBD1 matches at 7 bases. CDR3 length equals 12 residues. Germline V gene data show CDR1 as MNHEY and CDR2 as SVGEGT. Unmatched junction bases numbered 6, after V lost 7 bases and J lost 6 bases. The CDR3 coding sequence is TGTGCCAGCAAGAGGACAGGAGGCGAGCAGTACGTC. Translating gives CASKRTGGEQYV.

The chain joins TRBV5-1 to TRBJ2-7, with 8 bases matching TRBD1. CDR1 SGHRS and CDR2 YFSETQ come from the germline V gene. This CDR3 has 15 amino acids. V lost 3 bases to trimming and J lost 3 bases; unmatched junction nucleotides: 8. CDR3 DNA: TGCGCCAGCAGCTCTCCGGAACAGGGGGACTACGAGCAGTACTTC. Its translation: CASSSPEQGDYEQYF. Using reference TRBV5-1 and TRBJ2-7 for the parts outside the CDR3, the full variable domain is KAGVTQTPRYLIKTRGQQVTLSCSPISGHRSVSWYQQTPGQGLQFLFEYFSETQRNKGNFPGRFSGRQFSNSRSEMNVSTLELGDSALYLCASSSPEQGDYEQYFGPGTRLTVT.

This clonotype was seen a handful of times. The chain is built from TRBV20-1 and TRBJ1-2, with D possibly matching TRBD1 (6 bases). Trimming shortened V by 3 bases and J by 3 bases, and 11 bases separated the two germline ends. The CDR3 sequence is 13 residues long. Germline V gives CDR1 DFQATT, CDR2 SNEGSKA (reference sequence). The CDR3 nucleotides are TGCAGTGCTAGGAGGGGGGAGCACTATGGCTACACCTTC. It translates to CSARRGEHYGYTF.

The gene calls are TRBV2 and TRBJ2-3, with TRBD1 as a possible D gene (5 bases). Between the trimmed V and J ends, which lost 8 bases and 4 bases, there was a span of 16 bases. Germline CDR1 SNHLY, CDR2 FYNNEI. This CDR3 has 14 amino acids. The CDR3 DNA sequence: TGTGCCAGCTGCAGTCGCAGGGTCCCAGATACGCAGTATTTT. This translates into CASCSRRVPDTQYF. Full variable domain (outside the CDR3, taken from reference TRBV2 and TRBJ2-3): EPEVTQTPSHQVTQMGQEVILRCVPISNHLYFYWYRQILGQKVEFLVSFYNNEISEKSEIFDDQFSVERPDGSNFTLKIRSTKLEDSAMYFCASCSRRVPDTQYFGPGTRLTVL.

The CDR3 DNA sequence: TGTGCCAGCATCCCAGGGGCGAACACCGGGGAGCTGTTTTTT. Protein: CASIPGANTGELFF. J is TRBJ2-2 and V is TRBV7-2; D may be TRBD1 (6 bases). Germline assignment: CDR1 SGHTA and CDR2 FQGNSA. V was shortened by 7 bases and J by 0 bases, with 9 bases between the two germline ends. There are 14 residues in the CDR3.

This clonotype was picked up a small number of times. The rearrangement joins TRBV27 to TRBJ2-2; 12 nucleotides agree with TRBD2. V dropped 5 bases and J dropped 5; count of bases not matched to a gene: 3. The CDR3 has 15 amino acids. Germline CDR1 MNHEY, CDR2 SMNVEV (reference sequence). The CDR3 region is CASSAGTSGTGELFF. The CDR3 region has the DNA TGTGCCAGCAGTGCCGGGACTAGCGGGACCGGGGAGCTGTTTTTT.

The rearrangement joins TRBV5-1 to TRBJ1-1, with 9 nucleotides matching TRBD1. V lost 3 bases, J lost 4 bases, and 7 bases stayed unmatched. Germline CDR1 and CDR2: SGHRS and YFSETQ. There are 15 residues in the CDR3. The CDR3 coding sequence is TGCGCCAGCAGCTACATCGGGACAGGGACCACTGAAGCTTTCTTT. This codes for CASSYIGTGTTEAFF.

This clonotype was observed many times. CDR3 coding DNA: TGTGCCAGCAGTACCGGGCCCATTCAGTACTTC. It codes for CASSTGPIQYF. The chain combines TRBV12-3 or TRBV12-4 with TRBJ2-4; D unclear. V was shortened by 5 bases and J by 9 bases, with 8 bases between the two germline ends. The CDR3 totals 11 residues.

The rearrangement joins TRBV7-3 to TRBJ2-1; 9 bases are shared with TRBD2. Germline V CDR1 and CDR2: SGHTA, FQGTGA. The V gene end was trimmed by 1 base and the J gene end by 6 bases; junction bases not matched to a gene: 10. The CDR3 loop spans 17 amino acids. The CDR3 region is CASSLIASGGPINEQFF. The DNA of the CDR3 is TGTGCCAGCAGCTTAATAGCGAGCGGGGGGCCAATCAATGAGCAGTTCTTC.

The V and J genes are TRBV5-1 and TRBJ2-1; 12 bases are a match to TRBD2. V lost 3 bases, J lost 8 bases, and 3 bases stayed unmatched. The germline gives CDR1 SGHRS, CDR2 YFSETQ. This CDR3 region has 14 residues. DNA for the CDR3: TGCGCCAGCAGCTCTAGCGGGGGGGCCGATGAGCAGTTCTTC. Protein: CASSSSGGADEQFF.

This clonotype was seen at least ten times. The chain employs TRBV5-1 and TRBJ2-2; no firm D call. Germline V lookup: CDR1 SGHRS, CDR2 YFSETQ. Trimming cost V 0 bases and J 0 bases, with 12 bases left between them. The CDR3 runs 17 residues. CDR3 protein: CASSLGVDFANTGELFF. The CDR3 nucleotides are TGCGCCAGCAGCTTGGGAGTAGATTTCGCGAACACCGGGGAGCTGTTTTTT.

This clonotype showed up just a few times. The chain couples TRBV11-2 to TRBJ2-1; D is unresolved. V dropped 0 bases and J dropped 3 bases, with 6 bases sitting between them. The CDR3 covers 14 residues. Germline V CDR1 and CDR2: SGHAT, FQNNGV. The CDR3 sequence is CASSLEVGYNEQFF. The CDR3 nucleotides are TGTGCCAGCAGCTTAGAAGTTGGCTACAATGAGCAGTTCTTC. Filled out from reference TRBV11-2 and TRBJ2-1, the complete variable domain reads EAGVAQSPRYKIIEKRQSVAFWCNPISGHATLYWYQQILGQGPKLLIQFQNNGVVDDSQLPKDRFSAERLKGVDSTLKIQPAKLEDSAVYLCASSLEVGYNEQFFGPGTRLTVL.

V and J are TRBV7-2 and TRBJ2-5, with TRBD2 matching 9 bases. Germline assignment: CDR1 SGHTA and CDR2 FQGNSA. The CDR3 covers 16 residues. The junction had 12 bases not matched to a gene; V was cut back by 5 bases and J by 5 bases. This chain's CDR3 is CASSPHATSGEETQYF. As DNA, the CDR3 is TGTGCCAGCAGCCCACACGCGACTAGCGGAGAGGAGACCCAGTACTTC.

The chain links TRBV2 to TRBJ1-1, with D uncertain. V dropped 4 bases and J dropped 0 bases, with 9 bases sitting between them. Germline loops: CDR1 SNHLY, CDR2 FYNNEI. This CDR3 is 14 amino acids long. This CDR3 reads CASSAALVNTEAFF. The CDR3 DNA reads TGTGCCAGCAGTGCAGCACTAGTGAACACTGAAGCTTTCTTT.

This clonotype was seen only a few times. CDR3 nucleotide sequence: TGTGCCAGTAGTATAGGGGACGGGTACCAAGAGACCCAGTACTTC. Protein sequence: CASSIGDGYQETQYF. The gene calls are TRBV19 and TRBJ2-5; D is tentatively TRBD1 or TRBD2 (5 bases each). CDR1 is LNHDA, CDR2 SQIVND, per germline (reference sequence). There are 15 residues in the CDR3. V was pared by 1 base and J by 0 bases, with 9 bases between.

This clonotype occurred a few times. This sequence joins TRBV5-1 and TRBJ2-5, with D possibly TRBD2 on 6 matching bases. Deletions cut 5 bases from V and 3 bases from J, with 11 bases between. The germline V gene encodes CDR1 SGHRS and CDR2 YFSETQ. This CDR3 is 13 amino acids long. The DNA for the CDR3 is TGCGCCAGCAGGCGGGGAATGGAAGAGACCCAGTACTTC. Its protein product is CASRRGMEETQYF.

This clonotype was seen more than once but under ten times. This rearrangement joins TRBV4-1 to TRBJ1-5; D call uncertain. V dropped 1 base and J dropped 2 bases, with 12 bases sitting between them. Germline loops: CDR1 MGHRA, CDR2 YSYEKL. The CDR3 is made up of 16 amino acids. The CDR3 here is CASSQVSSRGNQPQHF. The CDR3 DNA is TGCGCCAGCAGCCAAGTAAGCTCAAGGGGCAATCAGCCCCAGCATTTT.

V and J are TRBV20-1 and TRBJ2-7; a weak D match, TRBD1 (6 bases). This CDR3 is built from 15 residues. Germline-derived CDR1 and CDR2 are DFQATT and SNEGSKA (reference sequence). Trimming removed 0 bases from V and 8 bases from J, with 20 bases in between. The DNA of the CDR3 is TGCAGTGCTAGAGATAAGACAGGATCACTTTTGAAGCAGTACTTC. Its translation: CSARDKTGSLLKQYF.

This clonotype was seen only a few times. The chain combines TRBV20-1 with TRBJ2-5, with D uncertain. This CDR3 comprises 12 residues. Germline-derived CDR1 and CDR2 are DFQATT and SNEGSKA (reference sequence). Trimming took off 6 bases at V and 4 bases at J, with 12 bases between the two ends. The CDR3 loop is CSAPTGLETQYF. The CDR3 coding sequence is TGCAGTGCCCCCACTGGCCTAGAGACCCAGTACTTC.

A few counts support this clonotype. The V gene is TRBV12-3 or TRBV12-4, the J gene TRBJ1-6; D is possibly TRBD1 (5 bases). V lost 3 bases and J lost 10, with 13 bases in between. This CDR3 comprises 14 residues. CDR3 in DNA: TGTGCCAGCAGTTTGAGGGGCCTGGGGTCACCCCTCCACTTT. Translated, it gives CASSLRGLGSPLHF.

This chain links TRBV7-9 with TRBJ2-7; no definite D call. The CDR3 length is 12 residues. V was trimmed by 3 bases and J by 6 bases, leaving 9 bases between them. CDR1 is SEHNR, CDR2 FQNEAQ, per germline (reference sequence). CDR3 sequence: CASSFRAGEQYV. For the CDR3, the DNA is TGTGCCAGCAGCTTTAGGGCTGGCGAGCAGTACGTC.